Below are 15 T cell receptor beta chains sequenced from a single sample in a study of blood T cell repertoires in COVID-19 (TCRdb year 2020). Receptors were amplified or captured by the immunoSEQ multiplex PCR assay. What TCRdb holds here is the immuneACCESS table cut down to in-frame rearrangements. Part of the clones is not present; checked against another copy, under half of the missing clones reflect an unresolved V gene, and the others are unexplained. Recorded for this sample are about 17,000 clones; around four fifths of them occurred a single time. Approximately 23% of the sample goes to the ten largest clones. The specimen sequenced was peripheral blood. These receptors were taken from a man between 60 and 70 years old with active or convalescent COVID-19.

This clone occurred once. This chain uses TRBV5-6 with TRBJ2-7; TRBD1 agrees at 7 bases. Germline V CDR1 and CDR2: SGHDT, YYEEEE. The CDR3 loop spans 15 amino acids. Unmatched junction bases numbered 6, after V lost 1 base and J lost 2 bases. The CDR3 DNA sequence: TGTGCCAGCAGCTTGCGCGCAGGGGGTGCCTACGAGCAGTACTTC. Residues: CASSLRAGGAYEQYF.

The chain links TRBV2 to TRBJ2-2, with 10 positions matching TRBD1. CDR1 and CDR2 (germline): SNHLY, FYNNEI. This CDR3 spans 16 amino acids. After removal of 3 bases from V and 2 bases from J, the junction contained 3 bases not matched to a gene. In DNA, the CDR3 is TGTGCCAGCAGTGAGAGGACAGGGGGTAACACCGGGGAGCTGTTTTTT. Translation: CASSERTGGNTGELFF.

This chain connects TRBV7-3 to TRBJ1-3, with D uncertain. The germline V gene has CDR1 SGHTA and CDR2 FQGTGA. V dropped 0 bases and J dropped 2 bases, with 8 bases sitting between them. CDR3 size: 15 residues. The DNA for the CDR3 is TGTGCCAGCAGCTTAACGGCAGACACTGGAAACACCATATATTTT. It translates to CASSLTADTGNTIYF.

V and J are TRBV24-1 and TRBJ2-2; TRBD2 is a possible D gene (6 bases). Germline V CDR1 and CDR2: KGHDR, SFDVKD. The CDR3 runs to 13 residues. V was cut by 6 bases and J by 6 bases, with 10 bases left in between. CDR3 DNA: TGTGCCACCAGTCATGGGAGGCCCGGGGAGCTGTTTTTT. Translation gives CATSHGRPGELFF.

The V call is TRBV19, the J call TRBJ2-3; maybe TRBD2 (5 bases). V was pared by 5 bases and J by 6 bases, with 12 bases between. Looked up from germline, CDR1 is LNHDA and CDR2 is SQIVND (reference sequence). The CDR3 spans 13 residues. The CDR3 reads CASSLLGTDTQYF. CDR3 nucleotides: TGTGCCAGTAGTTTACTAGGTACGGATACGCAGTATTTT. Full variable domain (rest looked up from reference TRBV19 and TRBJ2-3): DGGITQSPKYLFRKEGQNVTLSCEQNLNHDAMYWYRQDPGQGLRLIYYSQIVNDFQKGDIAEGYSVSREKKESFPLTVTSAQKNPTAFYLCASSLLGTDTQYFGPGTRLTVL.

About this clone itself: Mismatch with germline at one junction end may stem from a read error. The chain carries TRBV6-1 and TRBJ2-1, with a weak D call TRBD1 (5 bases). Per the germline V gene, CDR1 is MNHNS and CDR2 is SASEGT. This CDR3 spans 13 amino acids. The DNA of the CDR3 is TGTGCCAGCAGTGAACCTCCGGACAACGAGCAGTTCTTC. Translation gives CASSEPPDNEQFF.

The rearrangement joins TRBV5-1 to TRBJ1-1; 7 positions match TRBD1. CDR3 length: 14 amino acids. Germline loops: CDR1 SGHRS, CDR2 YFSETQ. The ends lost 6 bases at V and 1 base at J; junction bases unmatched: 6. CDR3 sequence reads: CASMIDRANTEAFF. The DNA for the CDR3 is TGCGCCAGCATGATCGACAGGGCGAACACTGAAGCTTTCTTT.

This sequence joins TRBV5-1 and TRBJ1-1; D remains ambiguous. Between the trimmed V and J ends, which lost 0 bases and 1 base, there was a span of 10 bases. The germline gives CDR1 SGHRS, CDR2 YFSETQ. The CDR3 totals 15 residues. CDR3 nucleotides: TGCGCCAGCAGCTTGGATGGAGGGCGGAACACTGAAGCTTTCTTT. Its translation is CASSLDGGRNTEAFF.

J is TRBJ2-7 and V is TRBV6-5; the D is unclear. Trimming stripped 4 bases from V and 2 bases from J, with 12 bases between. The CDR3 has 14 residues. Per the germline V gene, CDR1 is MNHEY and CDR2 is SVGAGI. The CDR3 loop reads CASSSLQSTYEQYF. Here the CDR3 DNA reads TGTGCCAGCAGTTCGTTACAGAGTACCTACGAGCAGTACTTC.

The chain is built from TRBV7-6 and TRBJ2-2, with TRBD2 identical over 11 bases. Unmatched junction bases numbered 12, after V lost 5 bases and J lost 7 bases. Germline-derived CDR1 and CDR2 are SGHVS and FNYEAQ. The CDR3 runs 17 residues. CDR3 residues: CASSHRFSGGAGGELFF. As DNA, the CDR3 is TGTGCCAGCAGCCACCGTTTTAGCGGGGGGGCCGGCGGGGAGCTGTTTTTT.

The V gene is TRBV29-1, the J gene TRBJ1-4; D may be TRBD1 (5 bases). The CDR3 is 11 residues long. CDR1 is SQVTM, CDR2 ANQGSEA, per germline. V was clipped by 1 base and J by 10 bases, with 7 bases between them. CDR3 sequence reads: CSVEAGRKLFF. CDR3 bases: TGCAGCGTTGAAGCAGGGCGAAAACTGTTTTTT. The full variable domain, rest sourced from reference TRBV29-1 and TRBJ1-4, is SAVISQKPSRDICQRGTSLTIQCQVDSQVTMMFWYRQQPGQSLTLIATANQGSEATYESGFVIDKFPISRPNLTFSTLTVSNMSPEDSSIYLCSVEAGRKLFFGSGTQLSVL.

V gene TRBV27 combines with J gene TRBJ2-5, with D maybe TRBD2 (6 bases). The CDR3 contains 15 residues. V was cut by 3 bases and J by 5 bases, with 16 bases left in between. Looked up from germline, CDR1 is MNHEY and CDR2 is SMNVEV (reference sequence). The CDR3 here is CASSFSGGVMETQYF. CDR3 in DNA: TGTGCCAGCAGTTTTTCCGGAGGGGTGATGGAGACCCAGTACTTC.

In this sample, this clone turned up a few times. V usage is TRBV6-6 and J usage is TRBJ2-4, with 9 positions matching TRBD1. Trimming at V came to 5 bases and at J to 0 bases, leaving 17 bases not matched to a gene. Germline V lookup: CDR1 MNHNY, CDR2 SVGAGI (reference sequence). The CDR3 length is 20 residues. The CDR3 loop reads CASSPLGMGQGLLAKNIQYF. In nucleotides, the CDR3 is TGTGCCAGCAGTCCCCTAGGCATGGGACAGGGCCTTCTAGCCAAAAACATTCAGTACTTC.

CDR3 sequence reads: CASSQSRPEGEAFF. The CDR3 nucleotides read TGCGCCAGCAGCCAAAGCCGACCGGAGGGCGAAGCTTTCTTT. V gene TRBV4-1 combines with J gene TRBJ1-1; D ambiguous. With 2 bases removed from V and 8 bases from J, the gap between germline ends came to 15 bases. The CDR3 has 14 residues. The germline CDR1 and CDR2 sequences are MGHRA and YSYEKL.

The CDR3 DNA follows: TGTGCCAGCAGTTCAGGCTCAGGGGGCCGGGGCTACACCTTC. Its translation: CASSSGSGGRGYTF. This sequence joins TRBV6-5 and TRBJ1-2; 8 bases line up with TRBD1. The germline V gene encodes CDR1 MNHEY and CDR2 SVGAGI. With V trimmed by 4 bases and J by 8 bases, 9 bases remained unmatched. The CDR3 covers 14 residues.